The clone carrying this T cell receptor beta chain was observed at least ten times. Antigen specificity is unknown. The data were obtained in a study of T cell repertoires in cytomegalovirus infection. Study background: It was the public TCR beta signatures that indicated both CMV infection and matching HLA type.

The CDR3 loop spans 17 amino acids. Germline V CDR1 and CDR2: SGHVS, FNYEAQ. Trimming cost V 1 base and J 0 bases; bases outside gene matches: 4. General study points: Cumulative public TCR beta family frequency identified CMV carriers with the relevant HLA. Dominating the ex vivo response were TCR beta clonotypes that were CMV-specific and HLA-C-restricted.

From the reads, TCRdb called clonotypes with MiXCR, one entry per CDR3 protein. The data hold 630,000 or so distinct CDR3 sequences, with approximately 24% observed a single time. Sequencing was performed on CD8+ T cells from PBMCs. The chain recombines TRBV7-6 with TRBJ2-2, with 8 bases matching TRBD1. This clonotype was sampled from a human donor in good health (CMV status not recorded). Some clones in this sample may be carry-over from other donors' samples. CDR3 sequence reads: CASSLVETGANTGELFF. The CDR3 DNA is TGTGCCAGCAGCTTAGTAGAGACAGGGGCGAACACCGGGGAGCTGTTTTTT.